Below are 18 T cell receptor beta chains sequenced from a single sample in a study of blood T cells in healthy people across ages. It was with a sample-barcoded 5' primer and a J-beta primer mix that a second PCR of roughly 7 to 12 cycles was run. TCRdb reprocessed the 5' RACE reads with MiXCR, giving one entry per CDR3 protein. The sample contains about 730,000 distinct CDR3 sequences, 35% to 45% of which appear only once. The sequencing sample was made of blood. Receptors originate from a woman aged 60 to 75 in good health.

The rearrangement uses TRBV7-2 and TRBJ1-2, with D possibly being TRBD1 (6 bases). Trimming shortened V by 5 bases and J by 7 bases, and 11 bases separated the two germline ends. Germline CDR1 is SGHTA and CDR2 is FQGNSA. The CDR3 has 12 residues. The CDR3 is CASSEQGAGYTF. CDR3 sequence (DNA): TGTGCCAGCAGCGAACAGGGAGCTGGCTACACCTTC. Variable domain in full (rest from reference TRBV7-2 and TRBJ1-2): GAGVSQSPSNKVTEKGKDVELRCDPISGHTALYWYRQSLGQGLEFLIYFQGNSAPDKSGLPSDRFSAERTGGSVSTLTIQRTQQEDSAVYLCASSEQGAGYTFGSGTRLTVV.

The chain combines TRBV6-1 with TRBJ2-7; 9 nucleotides match TRBD1. Germline CDR1 is MNHNS and CDR2 is SASEGT. The CDR3 sequence is 15 residues long. Unmatched junction bases numbered 12, after V lost 5 bases and J lost 7 bases. The CDR3 DNA is TGTGCCAGCAGTCCGCGACAGGGGGGCTACAATGAGCAGTACTTC. The encoded protein is CASSPRQGGYNEQYF.

This clonotype was counted only a few times. V and J are TRBV5-6 and TRBJ2-7; D unclear. Near its end, the DNA agrees better with TRBJ2-5, so the J call may be wrong. The CDR3 totals 13 residues. Germline assignment: CDR1 SGHDT and CDR2 YYEEEE. The DNA for the CDR3 is TGTGCCAGCAGTCTGCCGTTCCAAGAGACCCAGTACTTC. Amino acid sequence: CASSLPFQETQYF.

The table lists this clonotype with a count of one. J is TRBJ2-3 and V is TRBV20-1, with 8 bases matching TRBD1. The germline gives CDR1 DFQATT, CDR2 SNEGSKA (reference sequence). The junction had 14 bases not matched to a gene; V was cut back by 6 bases and J by 3 bases. This CDR3 contains 16 residues. CDR3 in amino acids: CSAKKIGQGLTDTQYF. As DNA, the CDR3 is TGCAGTGCAAAAAAAATCGGACAGGGATTAACAGATACGCAGTATTTT.

The chain joins TRBV20-1 to TRBJ2-1; D tentatively reads TRBD1 or TRBD2 (5 bases each). The CDR3 contains 14 residues. V lost 6 bases and J 7 bases, leaving 19 bases between the germline ends. Germline V gene lookup returns CDR1 DFQATT and CDR2 SNEGSKA (reference sequence). DNA for the CDR3: TGCAGTGCATACCACCTGGGACCCCAAAATGAGCAGTTCTTC. It codes for CSAYHLGPQNEQFF.

The chain employs TRBV7-9 and TRBJ2-7; the match to TRBD2 covers 13 bases. From germline, CDR1 is SEHNR and CDR2 FQNEAQ (reference sequence). J lost 7 bases, V lost 2 bases, and 5 bases had no gene match. The CDR3 loop spans 15 amino acids. The CDR3 region is CASSLTSGGAHEQYF. The CDR3 nucleotides are TGTGCCAGCAGCTTAACTAGCGGGGGGGCCCATGAGCAGTACTTC.

This chain links TRBV20-1 with TRBJ2-5; 11 nucleotides line up with TRBD2. The CDR3 is made up of 15 amino acids. Germline values: CDR1 DFQATT, CDR2 SNEGSKA (reference sequence). The junction had 7 bases not matched to a gene; V was cut back by 2 bases and J by 5 bases. CDR3 bases: TGCAGTGCTAGAAAACTAGCGGGAGAGAGTGAGACCCAGTACTTC. Its translation is CSARKLAGESETQYF.

This chain connects TRBV19 to TRBJ2-1; D not certain. Per germline, CDR1 LNHDA and CDR2 SQIVND (reference sequence). This CDR3 region has 15 residues. Trimming shortened V by 5 bases and J by 3 bases, and 14 bases separated the two germline ends. The CDR3 is CASSPPRQVYNEQFF. Here the CDR3 DNA reads TGTGCCAGTAGTCCCCCTAGGCAGGTCTACAATGAGCAGTTCTTC.

This clonotype was recorded many times. The chain links TRBV29-1 to TRBJ2-5; D possibly corresponds to TRBD1 (6 bases). The CDR3 is 12 residues long. CDR1 and CDR2 from the germline V gene are SQVTM and ANQGSEA. V dropped 7 bases and J dropped 2 bases, with 11 bases sitting between them. In DNA, the CDR3 is TGCAGCGGGCGCAGGGGTCAAGAGACCCAGTACTTC. It encodes CSGRRGQETQYF.

With respect to this clonotype: A much larger clone sits a single nucleotide away, making a read error possible. Here the CDR3 reads CSVRRGRGEKLFF. As DNA, the CDR3 is TGCAGCGTTCGCCGGGGCCGGGGTGAAAAACTGTTTTTT. The V and J genes are TRBV29-1 and TRBJ1-4; tentative D call: TRBD1 (5 bases). Trimming took off 5 bases at V and 7 bases at J, with 14 bases between the two ends. Per the germline V gene, CDR1 is SQVTM and CDR2 is ANQGSEA. The CDR3 extends over 13 amino acids.

V usage is TRBV3-1 and J usage is TRBJ2-4; TRBD2 matches at 9 bases. Germline CDR1 LGHDT, CDR2 YNNKEL (reference sequence). The CDR3 has 17 residues. V shed 0 bases, J shed 3 bases, and the junction held 6 bases outside the gene matches. The DNA for the CDR3 is TGTGCCAGCAGCCAAGAGGTGGCTAGCGGGGTCAAAAACATTCAGTACTTC. Translating it yields CASSQEVASGVKNIQYF.

This chain links TRBV3-1 with TRBJ1-6, with D unclear. Trimming took 2 bases from V and 1 from J, leaving 12 bases between them. This CDR3 is built from 17 residues. Germline V gives CDR1 LGHDT, CDR2 YNNKEL (reference sequence). CDR3 nucleotides: TGTGCCAGCAGCCAATTCCCTCCGGGGTCCTATAATTCACCCCTCCACTTT. Residues: CASSQFPPGSYNSPLHF.

The chain joins TRBV7-9 to TRBJ1-1; the D is unclear. This CDR3 comprises 15 residues. V was clipped by 5 bases and J by 0 bases, with 13 bases between them. Germline V lookup: CDR1 SEHNR, CDR2 FQNEAQ (reference sequence). The CDR3 DNA reads as TGTGCCAGCAGCCCCCGTCGGACCCTGAACACTGAAGCTTTCTTT. This gives the protein CASSPRRTLNTEAFF.

This chain joins TRBV4-2 and TRBJ2-1; 15 nucleotides agree with TRBD2. With 1 base clipped from V and 9 bases from J, the junction kept 4 bases outside the gene matches. The CDR3 is made up of 16 amino acids. Germline V lookup: CDR1 LGHNA, CDR2 YNFKEQ. In DNA, the CDR3 is TGTGCCAGCAGCCAAGGGGGGACTAGCGGGAGGATTGAGCAGTTCTTC. This translates into CASSQGGTSGRIEQFF.

The rearrangement uses TRBV5-1 and TRBJ2-7; D is uncertain. V was clipped by 1 base and J by 4 bases, with 6 bases between them. This CDR3 region has 12 residues. CDR1 and CDR2 from the germline V gene are SGHRS and YFSETQ. In DNA, the CDR3 is TGCGCCAGCAGCTTGAATCAGTACGAGCAGTACTTC. Protein product: CASSLNQYEQYF. Full variable domain (outside the CDR3, taken from reference TRBV5-1 and TRBJ2-7): KAGVTQTPRYLIKTRGQQVTLSCSPISGHRSVSWYQQTPGQGLQFLFEYFSETQRNKGNFPGRFSGRQFSNSRSEMNVSTLELGDSALYLCASSLNQYEQYFGPGTRLTVT.

The chain joins TRBV2 to TRBJ2-4; D may correspond to TRBD1 or TRBD2 (5 bases each). The DNA end is more similar to TRBJ2-7, so the J call may be wrong. The CDR3 covers 14 residues. Looked up from germline, CDR1 is SNHLY and CDR2 is FYNNEI. CDR3 in amino acids: CASSEQGTKNEQYF. DNA of the CDR3: TGTGCCAGCAGTGAACAAGGGACCAAAAACGAGCAGTACTTC.

The table lists this clonotype with a few counts. This chain joins TRBV6-2 or TRBV6-3 and TRBJ2-7; TRBD2 matches 7 bases. After removal of 4 bases from V and 7 bases from J, the junction contained 10 bases not matched to a gene. This CDR3 contains 14 residues. Germline V CDR1 and CDR2: MNHEY, SVGEGT. The CDR3 region is CASSSGLVSREQYF. For the CDR3, the DNA is TGTGCCAGCAGTTCCGGACTAGTTAGTCGGGAGCAGTACTTC.

The chain uses TRBV29-1 and TRBJ2-1; 8 bases are shared with TRBD2. The germline gives CDR1 SQVTM, CDR2 ANQGSEA. The CDR3 is 15 amino acids. After removal of 2 bases from V and 5 bases from J, the junction contained 8 bases not matched to a gene. CDR3: CSVEYPGGYNNEQFF. DNA for the CDR3: TGCAGCGTTGAATACCCGGGGGGGTATAACAATGAGCAGTTCTTC.